The text below deals with one T cell receptor beta chain. This entry belongs to a study of blood T cell repertoires in COVID-19. On the study more broadly: Sample material is recorded as cDNA or gDNA derived from T cells, B-cell-depleted T cells, or PBMCs.

Sequenced by immunoSEQ multiplex PCR; TCRdb stores in-frame clones only, minus some. The table includes approximately 260,000 clones, approximately 92% detected once. Germline assignment: CDR1 SNHLY and CDR2 FYNNEI. V lost 2 bases and J 7 bases, leaving 21 bases between the germline ends. The CDR3 runs to 17 residues. This rearrangement joins TRBV2 to TRBJ2-1, with D maybe TRBD1 (6 bases). Specimen: peripheral blood. This sequence originates from a woman aged 40 to 50 who had recovered from COVID-19. This chain's CDR3 is CASSEQGGGVLGNEQFF. The CDR3 DNA reads TGTGCCAGCAGTGAACAAGGGGGTGGGGTCCTCGGAAATGAGCAGTTCTTC.